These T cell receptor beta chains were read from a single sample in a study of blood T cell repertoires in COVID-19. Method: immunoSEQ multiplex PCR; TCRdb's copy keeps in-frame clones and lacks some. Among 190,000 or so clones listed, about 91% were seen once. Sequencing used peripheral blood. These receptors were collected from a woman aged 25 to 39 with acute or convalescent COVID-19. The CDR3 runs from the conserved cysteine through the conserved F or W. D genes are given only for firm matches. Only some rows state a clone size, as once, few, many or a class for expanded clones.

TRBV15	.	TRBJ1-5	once	TGTGCCACCAGCAGTTCGGACAGAGTCAATCAGCCCCAGCATTTT	CATSSSDRVNQPQHF
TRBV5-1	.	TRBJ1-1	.	TGCGCCAGCAGCTTGACAGATTTCTTTGAAGCTTTCTTT	CASSLTDFFEAFF
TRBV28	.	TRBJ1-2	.	TGTGCCAGCAGTTTCCTATCCTATGGCTACACCTTC	CASSFLSYGYTF
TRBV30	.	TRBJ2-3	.	TGTGCCTGCTCCCGGGACTCGACAGATACGCAGTATTTT	CACSRDSTDTQYF
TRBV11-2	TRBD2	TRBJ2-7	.	TGTGCCAGCAGCCTAGCTCGTCGGCGGGAGAAATCCTACGAGCAGTACTTC	CASSLARRREKSYEQYF
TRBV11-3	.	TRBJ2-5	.	TGTGCCAGCAGCTTAGGGGGGGAGGACACCGCGGAGACCCAGTACTTC	CASSLGGEDTAETQYF
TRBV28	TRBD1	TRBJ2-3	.	TGTGCCAGCAGTTCACCGTTACAGGGGGATACGCAGTATTTT	CASSSPLQGDTQYF
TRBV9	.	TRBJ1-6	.	TGTGCCAGCAGCGTAGGTAGCACCGGAGGTTCACCCCTCCACTTT	CASSVGSTGGSPLHF
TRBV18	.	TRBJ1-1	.	TGTGCCAGCTCACCTCTGTTCGGTGTCAGCGCGGCCCATGAAGCTTTCTTT	CASSPLFGVSAAHEAFF
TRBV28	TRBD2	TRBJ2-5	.	TGTGCCAGCAGTTTTTTTAGGACTAGGGATGGGACCCAGTACTTC	CASSFFRTRDGTQYF
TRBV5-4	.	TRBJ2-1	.	TGTGCCAGCAGCCGGTACGTTACGAATGAGCAGTTCTTC	CASSRYVTNEQFF
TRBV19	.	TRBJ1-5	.	TGTGCCAGTAGATGGCCAGGGCCGGGGGATCAGCCCCAGCATTTT	CASRWPGPGDQPQHF
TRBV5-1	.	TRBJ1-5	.	TGCGCCAGCAGCTTGGTTCCGGGTGGCAATCAGCCCCAGCATTTT	CASSLVPGGNQPQHF
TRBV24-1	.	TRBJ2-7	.	TGTGCCACCAGAGGGAGTAGCTCCTACGAGCAGTACTTC	CATRGSSSYEQYF
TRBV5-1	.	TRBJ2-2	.	TGCGCCAGCAGCTTGTTGCCCCCGGGGACAATGGCCGGGGAGCTGTTTTTT	CASSLLPPGTMAGELFF
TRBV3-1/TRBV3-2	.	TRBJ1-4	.	TGTGCCAGCAGCTACAGAGAAAAACTGTTTTTT	CASSYREKLFF
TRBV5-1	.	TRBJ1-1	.	TGCGCCAGCAGCTTGAATCAGGGTGGGACTGAAGCTTTCTTT	CASSLNQGGTEAFF
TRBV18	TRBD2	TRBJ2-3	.	TGTGCCAGTATCCTAGCGGGAGAAGATACGCAGTATTTT	CASILAGEDTQYF
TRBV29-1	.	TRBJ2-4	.	TGCAGCGTTGAAGGACAAGCCAAAAACATTCAGTACTTC	CSVEGQAKNIQYF
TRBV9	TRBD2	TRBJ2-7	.	TGTGCCAGCCATAGAACTAGCGGGAGTCGGTACGAGCAGTACTTC	CASHRTSGSRYEQYF
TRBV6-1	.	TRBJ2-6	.	TGTGCCAGCAGTGAAGCCAGGGGTTGGGCTGGGGCCAACGTCCTGACTTTC	CASSEARGWAGANVLTF
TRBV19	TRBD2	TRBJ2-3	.	TGTGCCAGTGCTTTTGGCGGGAGCGCAGATACGCAGTATTTT	CASAFGGSADTQYF
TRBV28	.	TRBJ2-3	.	TGTGCCAGCAGTTTAGCGGATACGCAGTATTTT	CASSLADTQYF
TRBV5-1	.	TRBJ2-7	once	TGCGCCAGCAGCTTGGCCACTGGCTACGAGCAGTACTTC	CASSLATGYEQYF
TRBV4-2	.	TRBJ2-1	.	TGTGCCAGCACGATGGGCAGCGCCGGGGAAGGTTGGAATGAGCAGTTCTTC	CASTMGSAGEGWNEQFF
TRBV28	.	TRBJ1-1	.	TGTGCCAGCACCGACAGCATGAACACTGAAGCTTTCTTT	CASTDSMNTEAFF
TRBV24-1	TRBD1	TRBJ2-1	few	TGTGCCACCGCTCAACAGGGGCGCTCCTACAATGAGCAGTTCTTC	CATAQQGRSYNEQFF